This T cell receptor (beta chain) was retrieved from a study of T cells in Graves' hyperthyroidism and ophthalmopathy. Exclusion criteria comprised uncontrolled infection, other autoimmune disease, pregnancy or lactation. From RNA transcripts, TCR beta CDR3 regions were amplified. The HTBI set primed first-round TCR CDR3 RT-PCR. TCRdb re-called the multiplex PCR reads with MiXCR, one entry per CDR3 protein. In the table there are 550,000 to 850,000 distinct CDR3 sequences, approximately 18% of which are singletons. The study's findings and limits: Onset of ophthalmopathy came a median around 6.2 months after the model predicted it.

About this clonotype: Its cognate antigen is unknown.

The receptor was isolated from a woman aged 45-65 years with Graves' hyperthyroidism that later progressed to Graves' ophthalmopathy. The specimen was blood.

CDR3 amino acids: CASRTVLNTEAFF. The CDR3 DNA sequence: TGTGCCAGCCGTACCGTGTTGAACACTGAAGCTTTCTTT. The genes are TRBV28 and TRBJ1-1; the D is unclear. Per germline, CDR1 MDHEN and CDR2 SYDVKM. The V gene lost 8 bases and the J gene lost 0 bases, with 10 bases spanning the gap. The CDR3 extends over 13 amino acids.